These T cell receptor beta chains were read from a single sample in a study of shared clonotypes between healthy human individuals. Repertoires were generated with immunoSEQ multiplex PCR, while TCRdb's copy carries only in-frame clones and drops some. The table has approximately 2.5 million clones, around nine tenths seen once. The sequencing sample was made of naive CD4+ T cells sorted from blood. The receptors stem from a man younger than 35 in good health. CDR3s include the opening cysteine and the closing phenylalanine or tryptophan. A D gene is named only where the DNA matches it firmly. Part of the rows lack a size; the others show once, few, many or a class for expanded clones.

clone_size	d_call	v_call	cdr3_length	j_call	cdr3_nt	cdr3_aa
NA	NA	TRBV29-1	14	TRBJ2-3	TGCAGCGTGACGTCTAGGACTTTCACAGATACGCAGTATTTT	CSVTSRTFTDTQYF
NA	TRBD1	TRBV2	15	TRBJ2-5	TGTGCCAGCGCTGGTGGACAGGGGGCATGGGAGACCCAGTACTTC	CASAGGQGAWETQYF
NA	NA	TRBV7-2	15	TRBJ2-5	TGTGCCAGCAGCTTCTGGCAGACTATCCAAGAGACCCAGTACTTC	CASSFWQTIQETQYF
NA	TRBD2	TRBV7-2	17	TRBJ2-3	TGTGCCAGCAGCTTAGGCCCCGGGAGGGCCATTTCAGATACGCAGTATTTT	CASSLGPGRAISDTQYF
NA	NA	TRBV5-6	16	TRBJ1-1	TGTGCCAGCAGCTTGGGGGGCAGGGGTATGCAGGTTGAAGCTTTCTTT	CASSLGGRGMQVEAFF
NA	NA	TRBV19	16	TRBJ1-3	TGTGCCAGTAGTATTGACTCAGGGTCCTCTGGAAACACCATATATTTT	CASSIDSGSSGNTIYF
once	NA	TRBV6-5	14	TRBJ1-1	TGTGCCAGCAGTTACTCGAGAGGTAGGCCTGAAGCTTTCTTT	CASSYSRGRPEAFF
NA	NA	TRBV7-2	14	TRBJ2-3	TGTGCCAGCAGCTTTGCTTCCCGGGCAGATACGCAGTATTTT	CASSFASRADTQYF
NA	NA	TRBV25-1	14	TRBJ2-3	TGTGCCAGCAGTGGGGCAGGGGGGACAGATACGCAGTATTTT	CASSGAGGTDTQYF
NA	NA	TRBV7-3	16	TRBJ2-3	TGTGCCAGCAGCTTAAGTCCTTTCGCAGGTACCGATACGCAGTATTTT	CASSLSPFAGTDTQYF
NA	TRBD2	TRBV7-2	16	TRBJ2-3	TGTGCCAGCAGCACGACTAGCGGGGCTTACACAGATACGCAGTATTTT	CASSTTSGAYTDTQYF
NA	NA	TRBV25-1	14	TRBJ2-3	TGTGCCAGCAGGGCAGGTAGGGCCACAGATACGCAGTATTTT	CASRAGRATDTQYF
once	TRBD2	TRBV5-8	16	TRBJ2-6	TGTGCCAGCAGCTCGGGACTAGGCACAGGGGCCAACGTCCTGACTTTC	CASSSGLGTGANVLTF
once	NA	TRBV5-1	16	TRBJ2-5	TGCGCCAGCACTCCAGGGAGAGGGATAGGCCAAGAGACCCAGTACTTC	CASTPGRGIGQETQYF
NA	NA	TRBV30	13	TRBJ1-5	TGTGCCTGGAGTTCCGGGGGCGGTCAGCCCCAGCATTTT	CAWSSGGGQPQHF
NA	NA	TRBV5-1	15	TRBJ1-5	TGCGCCAGCAGCTTGGTATCTGGGGCGGGTCAGCCCCAGCATTTT	CASSLVSGAGQPQHF
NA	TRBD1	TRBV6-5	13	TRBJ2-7	TGTGCCAGCAGAGCAGGACAGGGCTACGAGCAGTACTTC	CASRAGQGYEQYF
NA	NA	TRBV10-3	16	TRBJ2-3	TGTGCCATCAGTGAGTCGGGGGGACGTTTGACAGATACGCAGTATTTT	CAISESGGRLTDTQYF
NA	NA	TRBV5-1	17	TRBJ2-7	TGCGCCAGCAGCCGGGGGCTAAAGGGCGGGGCGTCCGACGAGCAGTACTTC	CASSRGLKGGASDEQYF
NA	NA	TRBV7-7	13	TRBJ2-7	TGTGCTAGCAGTCCAAGCGGAAATTACGAGCAGTACTTC	CASSPSGNYEQYF
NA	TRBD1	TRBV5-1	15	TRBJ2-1	TGCGCCAGCAGCTTGTCGGGACAGGGGGCCTATGAGCAGTTCTTC	CASSLSGQGAYEQFF
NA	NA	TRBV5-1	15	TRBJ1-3	TGCGCCAGCAGCCAGGGACGGCTCTCTGGAAACACCATATATTTT	CASSQGRLSGNTIYF
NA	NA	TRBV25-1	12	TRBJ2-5	TGTGCCAGCGTCGGGACGGCCAGTGCCCAGTACTTC	CASVGTASAQYF
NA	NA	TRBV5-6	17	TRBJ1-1	TGTGCCAGCAGCTTGAGGGGTGATGTAGGGCGTGGCACTGAAGCTTTCTTT	CASSLRGDVGRGTEAFF
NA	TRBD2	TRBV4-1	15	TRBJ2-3	TGCGCCAGCAGATCGACTAGCGGGGGGGTAGATACGCAGTATTTT	CASRSTSGGVDTQYF
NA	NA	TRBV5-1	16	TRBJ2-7	TGCGCCAGCAGCTTACCCCTGGGGGGGCCGGGAGAGGAGCAGTACTTC	CASSLPLGGPGEEQYF
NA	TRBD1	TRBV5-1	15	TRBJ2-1	TGCGCCAGCAGAACTCCGGACAGGGGCTACAATGAGCAGTTCTTC	CASRTPDRGYNEQFF
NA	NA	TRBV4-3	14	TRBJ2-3	TGCGCCAGCAGCCAAGTCGCCGGTGCAGATACGCAGTATTTT	CASSQVAGADTQYF
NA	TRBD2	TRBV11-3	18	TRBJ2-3	TGTGCCAGCAGCTTAGGTCCTAGCGGGGGGCTTTCAGCGGATACGCAGTATTTT	CASSLGPSGGLSADTQYF
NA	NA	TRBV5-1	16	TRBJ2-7	TGCGCCAGCAGCTTGGAAGGGACCGGATACACCTACGAGCAGTACTTC	CASSLEGTGYTYEQYF
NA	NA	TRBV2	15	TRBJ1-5	TGTGCCAGCAGTGAGGGGAGGGCCAGCAATCAGCCCCAGCATTTT	CASSEGRASNQPQHF
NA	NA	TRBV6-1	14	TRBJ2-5	TGTGCCAGCAGTGATCGGGGACGACAAGAGACCCAGTACTTC	CASSDRGRQETQYF
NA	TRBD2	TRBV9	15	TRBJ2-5	TGTGCCAGCACCCTAGCGGGGGGCGCCCAAGAGACCCAGTACTTC	CASTLAGGAQETQYF
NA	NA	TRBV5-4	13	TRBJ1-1	TGTGCCAGCAGCTTGTCCGTGGGGAATGAAGCTTTCTTT	CASSLSVGNEAFF
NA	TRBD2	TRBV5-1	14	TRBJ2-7	TGCGCCAGCAGCCCCGGACTAGTTCCCCACGAGCAGTACTTC	CASSPGLVPHEQYF
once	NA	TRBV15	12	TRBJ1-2	TGTGCCACCAGCAGAGATTATCGTGGCTACACCTTC	CATSRDYRGYTF
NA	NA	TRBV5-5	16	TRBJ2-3	TGTGCCAGCAGCCAGAACAGGGAGAGGAGCACAGATACGCAGTATTTT	CASSQNRERSTDTQYF